This paragraph covers one TCR beta chain sequence. Antigen unknown. This entry is derived from a study of tumor-infiltrating lymphocytes in localized non-small cell lung cancer. On the study more broadly: Several tumor histologies, both smoking statuses, and some post-neoadjuvant chemotherapy samples were included.

Produced via immunoSEQ multiplex PCR; TCRdb's table is partial and in-frame only. The data contain 12,000 or so clones, 84% of them seen just once; the ten biggest clones take up 7.5% to 8.5%. After removal of 5 bases from V and 4 bases from J, the junction contained 3 bases not matched to a gene. There are 13 residues in the CDR3. Germline values: CDR1 SGHAT, CDR2 FQDESV (reference sequence). Notes on the study in general: Available tissue quantity limited TCR sequencing to a patient subset. Immunotypes IM1 and IM2 had similar TCR-derived T-cell fractions. TCRbeta sequencing showed higher T cell infiltration in tumors than uninvolved lung.

The clonotype was recovered from a human donor with non-small cell lung cancer. Sequencing was done on a sample of lung tumor tissue. The chain carries TRBV11-1 and TRBJ1-1, with 8 nucleotides matching TRBD1. The CDR3 here is CASSATGGTEAFF. In DNA, the CDR3 is TGTGCCAGCAGCGCTACAGGGGGCACTGAAGCTTTCTTT.